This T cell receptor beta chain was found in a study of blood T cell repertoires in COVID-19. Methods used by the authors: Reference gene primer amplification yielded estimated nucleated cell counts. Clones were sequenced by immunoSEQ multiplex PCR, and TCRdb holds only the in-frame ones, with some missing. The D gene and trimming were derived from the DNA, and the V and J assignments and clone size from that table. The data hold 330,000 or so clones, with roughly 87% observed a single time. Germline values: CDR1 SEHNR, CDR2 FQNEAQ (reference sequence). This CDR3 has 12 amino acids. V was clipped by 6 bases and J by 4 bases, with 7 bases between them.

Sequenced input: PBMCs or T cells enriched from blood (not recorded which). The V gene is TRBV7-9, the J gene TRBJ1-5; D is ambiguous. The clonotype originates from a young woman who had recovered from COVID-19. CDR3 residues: CASSPSNQPQHF. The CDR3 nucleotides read TGTGCCAGCAGTCCGAGTAATCAGCCCCAGCATTTT.